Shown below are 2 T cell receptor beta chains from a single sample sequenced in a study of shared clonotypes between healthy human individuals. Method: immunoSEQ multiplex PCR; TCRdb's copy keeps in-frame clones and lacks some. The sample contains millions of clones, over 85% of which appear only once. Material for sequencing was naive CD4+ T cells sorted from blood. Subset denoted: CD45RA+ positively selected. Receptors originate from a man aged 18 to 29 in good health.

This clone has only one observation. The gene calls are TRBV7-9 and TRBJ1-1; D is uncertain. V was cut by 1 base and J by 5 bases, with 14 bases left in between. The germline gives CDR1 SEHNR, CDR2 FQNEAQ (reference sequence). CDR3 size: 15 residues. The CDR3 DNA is TGTGCCAGCAGCTTAGAAGGGCAGGTGGGGACTGAAGCTTTCTTT. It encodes CASSLEGQVGTEAFF.

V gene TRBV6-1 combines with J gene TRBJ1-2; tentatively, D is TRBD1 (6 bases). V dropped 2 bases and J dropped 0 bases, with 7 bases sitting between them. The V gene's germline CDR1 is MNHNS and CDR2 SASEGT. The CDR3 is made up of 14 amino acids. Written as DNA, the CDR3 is TGTGCCAGCAGTGAACAGGGGTCTAACTATGGCTACACCTTC. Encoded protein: CASSEQGSNYGYTF.